This TCR beta chain was captured by sequencing in a study of blood T cell repertoires in COVID-19. Study-level information: Material from acute and convalescent COVID-19 was sourced from the United States, Italy and Spain. T cells, B-cell-depleted T cells, or PBMCs supplied cDNA or gDNA.

In the original processing: Reference gene primer amplification in the assay estimated nucleated cell counts. This table comes from immunoSEQ multiplex PCR, and its TCRdb copy is limited to in-frame clones, with some not included. The DNA gave D and trimming, while V, J and clone size come from that table. The table lists about 79,000 clones, about 89% of them singletons. The V end was cut by 10 bases, the J end by 2 bases, with 14 bases between. CDR3 length: 14 residues. CDR1 is MNHEY and CDR2 is SVGAGI in the germline V gene. Material for sequencing was peripheral blood. This rearrangement joins TRBV6-5 to TRBJ2-2, with D unclear. The clonotype originates from a man between 65 and 85 years old with active or convalescent COVID-19. This CDR3 reads CAKNAIANTGELFF. Written as DNA, the CDR3 is TGTGCCAAAAACGCCATAGCTAACACCGGGGAGCTGTTTTTT.